This TCR beta chain comes out of a study of radiotherapy plus CTLA-4 blockade in lung cancer. V was pared by 2 bases and J by 1 base, with 8 bases of the junction left unmatched. This CDR3 is 18 amino acids long. In germline, CDR1 is SEHNR, CDR2 FQNEAQ (reference sequence). Profiled with immunoSEQ multiplex PCR; TCRdb holds only in-frame clones, not every one. The repertoire holds approximately 45,000 clones, with roughly 59% as singletons. The chain has TRBV7-9 and TRBJ1-4, with 9 positions matching TRBD1. This TCR derives from a human donor with non-small cell lung cancer who had a partial response to radiotherapy plus ipilimumab. The starting material was peripheral blood, obtained from a patient treated with radiotherapy plus ipilimumab. The CDR3 DNA is TGTGCCAGCAGCTTACGGGGACAGGGCGCTGGAACTAATGAAAAACTGTTTTTT. Amino acids: CASSLRGQGAGTNEKLFF.